The 26 T cell receptor beta chains below come from one sample, sequenced in a study of control samples from healthy donors and cancer patients. Assay used: immunoSEQ multiplex PCR; TCRdb lists only in-frame clones, some missing. The sample has tens of thousands of clones; approximately 80% are singletons. The sequenced sample was blood. The receptor set was obtained from a man aged 50-59 years in good health.

The chain is built from TRBV4-3 and TRBJ2-3; 7 positions agree with TRBD2. Trimming took 1 base from V and 6 from J; bases not matched to a gene: 7. This CDR3 contains 15 residues. Germline V gives CDR1 LGHNA, CDR2 YSLEER. The CDR3 spells CASSQVAGAADTQYF. In DNA form, the CDR3 reads TGCGCCAGCAGCCAAGTCGCGGGAGCGGCGGATACGCAGTATTTT.

The genes are TRBV4-2 and TRBJ2-3; D is unclear. V dropped 0 bases and J dropped 0 bases, with 10 bases sitting between them. CDR1 and CDR2 (germline): LGHNA, YNFKEQ. CDR3 length equals 16 residues. CDR3 DNA sequence: TGTGCCAGCAGCCAAGACTTGCTAACTAGCACAGATACGCAGTATTTT. Translated, it gives CASSQDLLTSTDTQYF.

This clone has just one count. The chain combines TRBV19 with TRBJ1-6, with D uncertain. With 7 bases removed from V and 5 bases from J, the gap between germline ends came to 9 bases. Germline V gives CDR1 LNHDA, CDR2 SQIVND (reference sequence). The CDR3 length is 13 residues. The CDR3 here is CASKTRDNSPLHF. The CDR3 DNA follows: TGTGCCAGTAAGACGCGAGATAATTCACCCCTCCACTTT. Based on the CDR3 plus reference TRBV19 and TRBJ1-6, the full variable domain is DGGITQSPKYLFRKEGQNVTLSCEQNLNHDAMYWYRQDPGQGLRLIYYSQIVNDFQKGDIAEGYSVSREKKESFPLTVTSAQKNPTAFYLCASKTRDNSPLHFGNGTRLTVT.

The CDR3 nucleotides read TGTGCCAGCTCACCACCAATGCGCCCCACGGACCACGAGCAGTACTTC. Translating it yields CASSPPMRPTDHEQYF. The chain is built from TRBV18 and TRBJ2-7; D is unresolved. The CDR3 runs to 16 residues. The germline V gene has CDR1 KGHSH and CDR2 LQKENI. V lost 0 bases, J lost 5 bases, and 17 bases lay in between.

The sample holds a few counts of this clone. The chain uses TRBV6-5 and TRBJ2-7; TRBD2 aligns across 13 bases. V lost 6 bases and J lost 3; bases outside the gene matches: 5. Per the germline V gene, CDR1 is MNHEY and CDR2 is SVGAGI. This CDR3 region has 15 residues. In nucleotides, the CDR3 is TGTGCCAGCAGGTACGGGACTAGCGGGGTCTACGAGCAGTACTTC. Translated: CASRYGTSGVYEQYF.

This rearrangement joins TRBV19 to TRBJ2-3; 10 nucleotides line up with TRBD2. Per the germline V gene, CDR1 is LNHDA and CDR2 is SQIVND (reference sequence). The CDR3 is 18 residues long. V lost 4 bases and J lost 1; bases outside the gene matches: 11. CDR3 loop: CASSTSPSGRAGTDTQYF. As DNA, the CDR3 is TGTGCCAGTAGTACCTCTCCCAGCGGGAGGGCCGGCACAGATACGCAGTATTTT.

The chain combines TRBV7-2 with TRBJ1-1; D is perhaps TRBD1 (6 bases). The CDR3 length is 14 residues. In germline, CDR1 is SGHTA, CDR2 FQGNSA. Trimming took 2 bases from V and 1 from J, leaving 8 bases between them. The CDR3 nucleotides read TGTGCCAGCAGCTTATACAGGGAGAACACTGAAGCTTTCTTT. It yields the protein CASSLYRENTEAFF.

The V call is TRBV19, the J call TRBJ2-5; D remains ambiguous. Germline CDR1 is LNHDA and CDR2 is SQIVND (reference sequence). The CDR3 spans 17 residues. With 0 bases removed from V and 5 bases from J, the gap between germline ends came to 19 bases. This CDR3 is CASSIDLWWWSGETQYF. The CDR3 nucleotides read TGTGCCAGTAGTATAGATCTTTGGTGGTGGTCAGGCGAGACCCAGTACTTC.

This clone was observed once. The rearrangement links TRBV11-3 to TRBJ2-7; the D call may be TRBD1 or TRBD2 (6 bases each). Germline values: CDR1 SGHNT, CDR2 YENEEA. The CDR3 sequence is 13 residues long. Trimming stripped 5 bases from V and 12 bases from J, with 20 bases between. CDR3 loop: CASSPPSGAGSYF. The CDR3 DNA is TGTGCCAGCAGCCCCCCCTCGGGGGCAGGGTCGTACTTC.

The chain couples TRBV10-2 to TRBJ2-2, with a weak D call TRBD1 (6 bases). V lost 11 bases and J lost 2, with 18 bases in between. CDR1 is WSHSY, CDR2 SAAADI, per germline. The CDR3 has 15 amino acids. CDR3 protein: CAALARDKNTGELFF. CDR3 DNA sequence: TGCGCCGCTCTAGCCCGGGACAAAAACACCGGGGAGCTGTTTTTT.

The rearrangement links TRBV18 to TRBJ2-7; TRBD2 is a possible D gene (5 bases). From germline, CDR1 is KGHSH and CDR2 LQKENI. V gave up 6 bases and J gave up 0 bases, with 9 bases separating them. The CDR3 length is 13 residues. In DNA form, the CDR3 reads TGTGCCAGCTCGGTAGGGAGCTCCTACGAGCAGTACTTC. Residues: CASSVGSSYEQYF. The variable domain in full, completed from reference TRBV18 and TRBJ2-7, reads NAGVMQNPRHLVRRRGQEARLRCSPMKGHSHVYWYRQLPEEGLKFMVYLQKENIIDESGMPKERFSAEFPKEGPSILRIQQVVRGDSAAYFCASSVGSSYEQYFGPGTRLTVT.

The chain links TRBV6-6 to TRBJ1-2; D gene ambiguous. Trimming pared 1 base from V and 8 bases from J, leaving 17 bases between. Germline-derived CDR1 and CDR2 are MNHNY and SVGAGI (reference sequence). The CDR3 runs 15 residues. Here the CDR3 DNA reads TGTGCCAGCAGTTACTTACCGGCCCACAGAGGGGGCTACACCTTC. Amino acid sequence: CASSYLPAHRGGYTF.

This clone was seen once. The chain carries TRBV7-2 and TRBJ2-1; D is ambiguous. The germline V and J ends were trimmed by 5 bases and 1 base, with 9 bases remaining between them. CDR1 is SGHTA, CDR2 FQGNSA, per germline. This CDR3 spans 14 amino acids. The chain's CDR3 is CASSPGGSYNEQFF. DNA of the CDR3: TGTGCCAGCAGCCCAGGTGGATCCTACAATGAGCAGTTCTTC.

The rearrangement links TRBV18 to TRBJ2-7; D might be TRBD1 (5 bases). CDR3 length: 13 residues. The V end was cut by 3 bases, the J end by 3 bases, with 9 bases between. Germline lookup yields CDR1 KGHSH and CDR2 LQKENI. CDR3 sequence (DNA): TGTGCCAGCTCACCGCCAGACAGCTACGAGCAGTACTTC. It yields the protein CASSPPDSYEQYF.

This clone has more than one count but fewer than ten. V and J are TRBV6-2 or TRBV6-3 and TRBJ2-2; no clear D. Germline CDR1 and CDR2: MNHEY and SVGEGT. V lost 5 bases and J 7 bases, leaving 17 bases between the germline ends. The CDR3 contains 15 residues. The CDR3 coding sequence is TGTGCCAGCAGTCCCCGGACCCCTCCGGGCGGGGAGCTGTTTTTT. Its translation: CASSPRTPPGGELFF.

V and J are TRBV18 and TRBJ1-3, with 9 bases fitting TRBD1. The CDR3 sequence is 16 residues long. V shed 5 bases, J shed 0 bases, and the junction held 5 bases outside the gene matches. CDR1 and CDR2 from the germline V gene are KGHSH and LQKENI. The chain's CDR3 is CASSYGQGSSGNTIYF. CDR3 DNA sequence: TGTGCCAGCTCATATGGACAGGGGAGCTCTGGAAACACCATATATTTT.

The chain uses TRBV7-6 and TRBJ1-5; D unresolved. Germline V lookup: CDR1 SGHVS, CDR2 FNYEAQ. V was pared by 2 bases and J by 7 bases, with 9 bases between. There are 13 residues in the CDR3. CDR3 nucleotides: TGTGCCAGCAGCTTAAACGAGAACCAGCCCCAGCATTTT. It is translated as CASSLNENQPQHF.

The V call is TRBV25-1, the J call TRBJ2-2, with 8 bases aligning to TRBD1. With 8 bases clipped from V and 0 bases from J, the junction kept 2 bases outside the gene matches. Germline CDR1 reads MGHDK; CDR2 reads SYGVNS. The CDR3 runs to 14 residues. The CDR3 reads CASQGQANTGELFF. The CDR3, as DNA: TGTGCCAGCCAGGGACAGGCGAACACCGGGGAGCTGTTTTTT.

The chain couples TRBV7-6 to TRBJ2-7, with 8 nucleotides matching TRBD1. Germline values: CDR1 SGHVS, CDR2 FNYEAQ. This CDR3 has 17 residues. With 0 bases clipped from V and 0 bases from J, the junction kept 7 bases outside the gene matches. CDR3 bases: TGTGCCAGCAGCTTAGCTTTAGGACAGGGCATCTCCTACGAGCAGTACTTC. Its translation: CASSLALGQGISYEQYF.

This chain joins TRBV9 and TRBJ2-1; D gene unclear. The germline CDR1 and CDR2 sequences are SGDLS and YYNGEE. The ends were cut back, 3 bases at V and 10 bases at J, with 11 bases in the middle. The CDR3 spans 12 residues. This CDR3 reads CASSATLGEQFF. The DNA for the CDR3 is TGTGCCAGCAGCGCCACGCTGGGGGAGCAGTTCTTC.

This sequence joins TRBV27 and TRBJ2-7; the match to TRBD2 covers 12 bases. J lost 3 bases, V lost 6 bases, and 12 bases had no gene match. Germline V gives CDR1 MNHEY, CDR2 SMNVEV (reference sequence). There are 17 residues in the CDR3. DNA for the CDR3: TGTGCCAGCAGCCCCGGACTAGCGGGGACGAAGAGCTACGAGCAGTACTTC. Encoded protein: CASSPGLAGTKSYEQYF.

CDR3 nucleotides: TGTGCCAGCAGTTTAAAGGTCAGAGCCTACGAGCAGTACTTC. This sequence encodes CASSLKVRAYEQYF. The chain recombines TRBV28 with TRBJ2-7; D is uncertain. This CDR3 comprises 14 residues. Trimming removed 2 bases from V and 2 bases from J, with 10 bases in between. The germline CDR1 and CDR2 sequences are MDHEN and SYDVKM.

This chain joins TRBV28 and TRBJ2-1, with 9 bases aligning to TRBD2. The trim removed 6 bases at V and 9 bases at J, leaving 15 bases unmatched. The CDR3 is 16 residues long. Germline CDR1 reads MDHEN; CDR2 reads SYDVKM. The CDR3 spells CASRQGGLAGRSEQFF. In DNA form, the CDR3 reads TGTGCCAGCAGACAGGGAGGGCTAGCGGGACGGAGTGAGCAGTTCTTC.

This clone was seen many times. V usage is TRBV5-6 and J usage is TRBJ2-7; 7 bases map to TRBD2. V shed 4 bases, J shed 3 bases, and the junction held 16 bases outside the gene matches. The V gene's germline CDR1 is SGHDT and CDR2 YYEEEE. The CDR3 loop spans 17 amino acids. Here the CDR3 reads CASSLTREGFLFYEQYF. The CDR3 DNA reads as TGTGCCAGCAGCCTAACGAGGGAGGGCTTTCTATTCTACGAGCAGTACTTC.

The chain couples TRBV7-9 to TRBJ2-3; D is undetermined. This CDR3 is built from 16 residues. Germline assignment: CDR1 SEHNR and CDR2 FQNEAQ (reference sequence). V was clipped by 4 bases and J by 2 bases, with 16 bases between them. The CDR3 nucleotides are TGTGCCAGCAGCTCCCTCCAGGCGATTTACACAGATACGCAGTATTTT. Residues: CASSSLQAIYTDTQYF.

The chain recombines TRBV7-9 with TRBJ2-7; 7 nucleotides match TRBD1. The CDR3 totals 13 residues. The germline V gene has CDR1 SEHNR and CDR2 FQNEAQ (reference sequence). The V and J ends lost 7 bases and 0 bases, in that order; junction bases with no gene match: 3. This CDR3 is CASIRDSSYEQYF. Here the CDR3 DNA reads TGTGCCAGCATTAGGGACAGCTCCTACGAGCAGTACTTC.